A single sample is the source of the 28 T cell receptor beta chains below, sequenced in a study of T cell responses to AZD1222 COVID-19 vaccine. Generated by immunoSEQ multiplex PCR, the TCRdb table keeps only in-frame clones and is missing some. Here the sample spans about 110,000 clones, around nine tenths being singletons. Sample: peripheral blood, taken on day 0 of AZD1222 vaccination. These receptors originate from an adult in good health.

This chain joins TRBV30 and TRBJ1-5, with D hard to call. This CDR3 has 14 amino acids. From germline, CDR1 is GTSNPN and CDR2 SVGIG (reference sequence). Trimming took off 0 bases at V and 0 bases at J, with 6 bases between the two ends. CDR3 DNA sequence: TGTGCCTGGAGTGTAACGAATAGCAATCAGCCCCAGCATTTT. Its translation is CAWSVTNSNQPQHF.

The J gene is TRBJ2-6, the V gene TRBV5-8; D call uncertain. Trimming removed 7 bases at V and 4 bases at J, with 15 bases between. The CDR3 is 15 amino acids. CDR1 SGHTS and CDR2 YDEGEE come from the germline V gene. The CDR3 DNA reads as TGTGCCAGCGACAAAGGTTTAAAGGGGGCCAACGTCCTGACTTTC. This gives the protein CASDKGLKGANVLTF.

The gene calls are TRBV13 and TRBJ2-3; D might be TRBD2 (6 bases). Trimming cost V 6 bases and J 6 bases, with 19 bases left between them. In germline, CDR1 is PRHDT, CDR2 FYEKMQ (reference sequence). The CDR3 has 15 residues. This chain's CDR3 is CASRLTGPGGDTQYF. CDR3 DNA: TGTGCCAGCAGACTCACAGGTCCCGGAGGGGATACGCAGTATTTT.

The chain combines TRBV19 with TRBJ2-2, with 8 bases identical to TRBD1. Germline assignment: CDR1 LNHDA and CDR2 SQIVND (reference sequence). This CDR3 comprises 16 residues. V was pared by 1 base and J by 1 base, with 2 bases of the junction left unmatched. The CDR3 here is CASSIVGTGNTGELFF. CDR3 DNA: TGTGCCAGTAGTATAGTGGGGACAGGGAACACCGGGGAGCTGTTTTTT.

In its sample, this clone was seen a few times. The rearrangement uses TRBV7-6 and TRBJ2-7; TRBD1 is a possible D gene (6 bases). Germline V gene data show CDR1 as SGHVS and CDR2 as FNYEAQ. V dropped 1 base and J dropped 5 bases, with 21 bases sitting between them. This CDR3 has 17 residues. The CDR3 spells CASSLEGTTGRINEQYF. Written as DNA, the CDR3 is TGTGCCAGCAGCTTAGAAGGAACAACAGGGCGGATTAACGAGCAGTACTTC.

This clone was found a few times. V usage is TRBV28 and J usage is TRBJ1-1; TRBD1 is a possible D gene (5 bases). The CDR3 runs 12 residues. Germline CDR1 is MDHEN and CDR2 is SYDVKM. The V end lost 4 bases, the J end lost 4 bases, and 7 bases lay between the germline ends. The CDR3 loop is CASSWGSTEAFF. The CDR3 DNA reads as TGTGCCAGCAGTTGGGGGAGCACTGAAGCTTTCTTT.

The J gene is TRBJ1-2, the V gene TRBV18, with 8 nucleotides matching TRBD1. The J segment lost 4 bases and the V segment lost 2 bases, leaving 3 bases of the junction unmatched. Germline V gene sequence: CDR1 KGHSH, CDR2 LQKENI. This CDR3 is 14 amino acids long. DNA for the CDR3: TGTGCCAGCTCACCAAACAGGGGGGCCTATGGCTACACCTTC. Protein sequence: CASSPNRGAYGYTF.

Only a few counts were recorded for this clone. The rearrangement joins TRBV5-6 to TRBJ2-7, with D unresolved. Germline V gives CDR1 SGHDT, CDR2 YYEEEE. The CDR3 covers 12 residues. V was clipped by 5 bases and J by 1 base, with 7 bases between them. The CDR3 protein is CASSSLSYEQYF. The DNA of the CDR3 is TGTGCCAGCAGTTCCCTATCCTACGAGCAGTACTTC.

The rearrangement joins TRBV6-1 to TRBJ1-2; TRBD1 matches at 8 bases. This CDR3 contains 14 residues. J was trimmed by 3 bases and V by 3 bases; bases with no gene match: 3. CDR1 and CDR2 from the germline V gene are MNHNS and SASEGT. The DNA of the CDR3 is TGTGCCAGCAGTGACAGGGGGCGATACTATGGCTACACCTTC. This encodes CASSDRGRYYGYTF.

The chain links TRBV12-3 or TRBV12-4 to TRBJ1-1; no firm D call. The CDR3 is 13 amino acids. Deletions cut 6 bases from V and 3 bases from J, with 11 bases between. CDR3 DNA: TGTGCCAGCAGGAGAGGGATTGACACTGAAGCTTTCTTT. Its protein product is CASRRGIDTEAFF.

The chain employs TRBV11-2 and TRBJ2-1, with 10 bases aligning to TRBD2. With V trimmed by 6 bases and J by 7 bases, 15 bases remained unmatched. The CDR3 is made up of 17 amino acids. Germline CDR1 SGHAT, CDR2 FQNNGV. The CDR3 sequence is CASRRNEGLAEGNEQFF. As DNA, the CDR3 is TGTGCCAGCAGACGCAACGAAGGACTAGCGGAGGGGAATGAGCAGTTCTTC.

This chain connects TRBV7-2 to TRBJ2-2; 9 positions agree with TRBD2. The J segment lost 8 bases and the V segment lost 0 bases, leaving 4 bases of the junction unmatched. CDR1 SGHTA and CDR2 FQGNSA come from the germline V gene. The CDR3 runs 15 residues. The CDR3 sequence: CASSLAGTSKGELFF. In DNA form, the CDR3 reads TGTGCCAGCAGCTTAGCGGGGACTAGCAAGGGGGAGCTGTTTTTT.

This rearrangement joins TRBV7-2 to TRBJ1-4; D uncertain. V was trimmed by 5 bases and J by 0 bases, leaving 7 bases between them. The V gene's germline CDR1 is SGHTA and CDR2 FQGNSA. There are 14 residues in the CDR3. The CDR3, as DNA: TGTGCCAGCAGCCCCTCCTCAACTAATGAAAAACTGTTTTTT. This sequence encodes CASSPSSTNEKLFF. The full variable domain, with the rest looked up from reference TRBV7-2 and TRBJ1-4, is GAGVSQSPSNKVTEKGKDVELRCDPISGHTALYWYRQSLGQGLEFLIYFQGNSAPDKSGLPSDRFSAERTGGSVSTLTIQRTQQEDSAVYLCASSPSSTNEKLFFGSGTQLSVL.

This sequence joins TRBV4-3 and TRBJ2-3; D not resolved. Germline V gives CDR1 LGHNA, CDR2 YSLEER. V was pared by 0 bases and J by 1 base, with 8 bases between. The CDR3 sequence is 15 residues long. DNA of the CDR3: TGCGCCAGCAGCCAAGATCGGAGCCGCACAGATACGCAGTATTTT. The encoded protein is CASSQDRSRTDTQYF.

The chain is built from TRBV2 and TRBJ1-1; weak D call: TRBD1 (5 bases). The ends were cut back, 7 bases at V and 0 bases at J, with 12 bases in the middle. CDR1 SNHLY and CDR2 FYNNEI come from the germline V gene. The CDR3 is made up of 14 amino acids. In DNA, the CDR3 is TGTGCCAGCACCAGGGCGGGCATGAACACTGAAGCTTTCTTT. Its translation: CASTRAGMNTEAFF.

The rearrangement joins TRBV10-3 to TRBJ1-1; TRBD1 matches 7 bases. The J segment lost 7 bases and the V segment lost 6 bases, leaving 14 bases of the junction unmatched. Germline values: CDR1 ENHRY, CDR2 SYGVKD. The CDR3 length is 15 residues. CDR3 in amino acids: CAIRTGTGQEFEAFF. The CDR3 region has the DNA TGTGCCATCAGAACCGGAACTGGACAGGAGTTTGAAGCTTTCTTT.

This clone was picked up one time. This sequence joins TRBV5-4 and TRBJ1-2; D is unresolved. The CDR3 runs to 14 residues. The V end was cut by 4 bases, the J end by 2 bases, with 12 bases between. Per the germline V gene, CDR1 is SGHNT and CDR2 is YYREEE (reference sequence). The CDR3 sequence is CASSLLVGNYGYTF. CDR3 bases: TGTGCCAGCAGCCTTTTAGTAGGGAACTATGGCTACACCTTC.

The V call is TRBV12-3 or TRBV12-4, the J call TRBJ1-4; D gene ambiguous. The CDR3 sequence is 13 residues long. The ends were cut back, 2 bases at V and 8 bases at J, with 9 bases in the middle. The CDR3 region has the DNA TGTGCCAGCAGTTTACCCTCGCACGAAAAACTGTTTTTT. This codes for CASSLPSHEKLFF.

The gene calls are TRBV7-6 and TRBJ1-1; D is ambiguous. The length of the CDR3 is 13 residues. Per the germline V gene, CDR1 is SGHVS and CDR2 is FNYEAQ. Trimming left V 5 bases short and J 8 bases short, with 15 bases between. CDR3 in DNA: TGTGCCAGCAGCCGGAGCGGGAAGGGCGAAGCTTTCTTT. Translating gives CASSRSGKGEAFF.

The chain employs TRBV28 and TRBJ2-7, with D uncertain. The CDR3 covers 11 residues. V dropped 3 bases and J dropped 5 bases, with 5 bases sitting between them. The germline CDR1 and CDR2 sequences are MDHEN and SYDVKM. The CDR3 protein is CASSFYHEQYF. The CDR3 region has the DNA TGTGCCAGCAGTTTCTACCACGAGCAGTACTTC.

CDR3 in amino acids: CASSSPYNEQFF. CDR3 in DNA: TGTGCCAGCAGTTCCCCCTACAATGAGCAGTTCTTC. The chain links TRBV28 to TRBJ2-1; D is undetermined. From germline, CDR1 is MDHEN and CDR2 SYDVKM. The CDR3 has 12 amino acids. V lost 4 bases and J lost 2, with 3 bases in between.

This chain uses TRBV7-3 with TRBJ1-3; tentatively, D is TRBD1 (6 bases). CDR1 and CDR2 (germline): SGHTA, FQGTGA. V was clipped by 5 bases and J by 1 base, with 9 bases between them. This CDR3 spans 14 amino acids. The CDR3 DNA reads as TGTGCCAGCAGCGCTACAGGGTCTGGAAACACCATATATTTT. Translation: CASSATGSGNTIYF.

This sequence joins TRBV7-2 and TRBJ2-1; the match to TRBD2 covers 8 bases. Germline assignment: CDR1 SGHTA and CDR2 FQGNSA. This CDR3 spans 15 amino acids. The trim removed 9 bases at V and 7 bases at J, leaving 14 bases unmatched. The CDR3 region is CASLGRSGGRNEQFF. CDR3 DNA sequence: TGTGCCAGTTTAGGGAGGAGCGGGGGTAGAAATGAGCAGTTCTTC.

CDR3 nucleotide sequence: TGTGCCAGCAGCTCCCAGGGGGCGGGCAATCAGCCCCAGCATTTT. Encoded protein: CASSSQGAGNQPQHF. The chain recombines TRBV7-2 with TRBJ1-5; 8 bases are shared with TRBD1. Germline V CDR1 and CDR2: SGHTA, FQGNSA. The CDR3 extends over 15 amino acids. Trimming removed 4 bases from V and 2 bases from J; junction bases left unmatched: 4.

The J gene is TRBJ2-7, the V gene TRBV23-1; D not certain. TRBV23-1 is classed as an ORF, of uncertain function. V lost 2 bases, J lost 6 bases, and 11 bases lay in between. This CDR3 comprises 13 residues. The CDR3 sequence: CASSQQDAGEQYF. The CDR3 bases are TGCGCCAGCAGTCAACAGGACGCCGGCGAGCAGTACTTC.

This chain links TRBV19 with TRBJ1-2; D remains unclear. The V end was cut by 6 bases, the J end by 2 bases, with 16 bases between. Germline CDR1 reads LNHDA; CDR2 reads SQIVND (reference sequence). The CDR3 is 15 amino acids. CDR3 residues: CASRRTLKDNYGYTF. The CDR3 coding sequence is TGTGCCAGTAGAAGGACTCTAAAGGACAACTATGGCTACACCTTC.

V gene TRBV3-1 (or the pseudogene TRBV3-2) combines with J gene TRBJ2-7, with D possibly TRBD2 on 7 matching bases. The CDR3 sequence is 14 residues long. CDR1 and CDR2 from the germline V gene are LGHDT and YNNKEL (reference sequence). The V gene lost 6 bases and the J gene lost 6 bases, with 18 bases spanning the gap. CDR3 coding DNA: TGTGCCAGCAGTTTCGGGGGGCGTAGGGGCGAGCAGTACTTC. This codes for CASSFGGRRGEQYF.

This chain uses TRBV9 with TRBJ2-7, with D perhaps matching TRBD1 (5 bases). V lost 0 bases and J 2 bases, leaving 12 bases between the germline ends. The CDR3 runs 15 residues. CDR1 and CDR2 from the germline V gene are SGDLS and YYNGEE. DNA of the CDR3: TGTGCCAGCAGCGTAGGCAGGGCGAGCGCCTACGAGCAGTACTTC. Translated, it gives CASSVGRASAYEQYF.